These 28 T cell receptor beta chains came from one sample sequenced in a study of cytomegalovirus exposure and HLA in healthy donors. Both 60 Vbeta primers and 13 Jbeta primers went into the PCR. Sequenced by immunoSEQ multiplex PCR; TCRdb stores in-frame clones only, minus some. The table records under 200,000 clones, 80% of them present only once. The sequencing input was PBMCs. The receptors derive from a woman aged 45-60 years in good health and CMV-seropositive.

About this clone itself: A far larger clone lies a single base away; this is likely a read error. The CDR3 does not end in the conserved phenylalanine or tryptophan, so this is likely a read error. The chain has TRBV2 and TRBJ2-7; 9 bases agree with TRBD2. Germline V gene data show CDR1 as SNHLY and CDR2 as FYNNEI. This CDR3 is 15 amino acids long. Trimming took 6 bases from V and 3 from J; bases not matched to a gene: 9. CDR3 sequence: CASRGGGAHFYEQYS. The CDR3 nucleotides read TGTGCCAGCAGAGGCGGGGGGGCCCATTTCTACGAGCAGTACTCC.

This sequence joins TRBV2 and TRBJ2-3; 7 bases map to TRBD1. V was clipped by 5 bases and J by 5 bases; unmatched bases: 4. The CDR3 covers 13 residues. Germline CDR1 and CDR2: SNHLY and FYNNEI. In DNA, the CDR3 is TGTGCCAGCAGTTCACAGGGGAAAGATACGCAGTATTTT. The encoded protein is CASSSQGKDTQYF.

V and J are TRBV7-2 and TRBJ2-5; D ambiguous. The ends were cut back, 1 base at V and 3 bases at J, with 6 bases in the middle. This CDR3 is 13 amino acids long. The germline gives CDR1 SGHTA, CDR2 FQGNSA. This chain's CDR3 is CASSLGRKETQYF. In nucleotides, the CDR3 is TGTGCCAGCAGCTTAGGCAGAAAAGAGACCCAGTACTTC.

The chain is built from TRBV19 and TRBJ1-1, with a possible D match to TRBD1 (6 bases). The germline CDR1 and CDR2 sequences are LNHDA and SQIVND (reference sequence). CDR3 length equals 15 residues. The V gene lost 4 bases and the J gene lost 1 base, with 13 bases spanning the gap. This CDR3 is CASSKGRGGNTEAFF. CDR3 coding DNA: TGTGCCAGTAGTAAGGGGAGGGGGGGGAACACTGAAGCTTTCTTT. Drawing the rest from reference TRBV19 and TRBJ1-1, the complete variable domain is DGGITQSPKYLFRKEGQNVTLSCEQNLNHDAMYWYRQDPGQGLRLIYYSQIVNDFQKGDIAEGYSVSREKKESFPLTVTSAQKNPTAFYLCASSKGRGGNTEAFFGQGTRLTVV.

This clone was counted between two and nine times. This chain uses TRBV14 with TRBJ2-1, with a tentative D call TRBD2 (5 bases). The CDR3 runs to 16 residues. CDR1 and CDR2 from the germline V gene are SGHDN and FVKESK. The V gene lost 0 bases and the J gene lost 7 bases, with 16 bases spanning the gap. CDR3 DNA: TGTGCCAGCAGCCAAGACGTCTGGGCTTCGGGGAATGAGCAGTTCTTC. It codes for CASSQDVWASGNEQFF.

Concerning this clone itself: At the DNA level, this CDR3 is encoded by other sequences in the same sample as well. This sequence joins TRBV7-2 and TRBJ2-7, with TRBD2 matching 13 bases. Trimming at V came to 6 bases and at J to 9 bases, leaving 8 bases not matched to a gene. CDR3 length: 14 amino acids. Germline values: CDR1 SGHTA, CDR2 FQGNSA. CDR3 nucleotide sequence: TGTGCCAGCAGTCTTGGACTAGCGGGGGAGCCGCAGTACTTC. Protein product: CASSLGLAGEPQYF.

V gene TRBV7-2 combines with J gene TRBJ1-1; 7 nucleotides line up with TRBD1. The V gene's germline CDR1 is SGHTA and CDR2 FQGNSA. With V trimmed by 1 base and J by 3 bases, 5 bases remained unmatched. The CDR3 contains 15 residues. The CDR3 loop reads CASSLVEQGYTEAFF. As DNA, the CDR3 is TGTGCCAGCAGCTTAGTGGAACAGGGGTACACTGAAGCTTTCTTT.

This chain links TRBV4-2 with TRBJ2-7, with D uncertain. Trimming left V 4 bases short and J 6 bases short, with 13 bases between. The CDR3 spans 13 residues. Germline V gives CDR1 LGHNA, CDR2 YNFKEQ. The CDR3 here is CASSPIPRSEQYF. In nucleotides, the CDR3 is TGTGCCAGCAGCCCGATTCCGAGGTCCGAGCAGTACTTC.

The V gene is TRBV7-3, the J gene TRBJ2-2, with D possibly matching TRBD2 (5 bases). Looked up from germline, CDR1 is SGHTA and CDR2 is FQGTGA. The germline V and J ends were trimmed by 5 bases and 6 bases, with 13 bases remaining between them. CDR3 length: 14 residues. The CDR3 region is CASSPDSGAGELFF. The CDR3 DNA sequence: TGTGCCAGCAGCCCCGACTCCGGGGCCGGGGAGCTGTTTTTT.

The chain joins TRBV6-1 to TRBJ2-7; D gene uncertain. The V gene's germline CDR1 is MNHNS and CDR2 SASEGT. Trimming shortened V by 4 bases and J by 0 bases, and 4 bases separated the two germline ends. The CDR3 extends over 12 amino acids. The CDR3 loop is CASSASSYEQYF. The CDR3 DNA reads as TGTGCCAGCAGTGCTAGCTCCTACGAGCAGTACTTC.

The CDR3 spells CASSLHNTHSNQPQHF. Here the CDR3 DNA reads TGTGCCAGCAGCTTGCACAACACCCATAGCAATCAGCCCCAGCATTTT. The V call is TRBV5-6, the J call TRBJ1-5; D uncertain. Trimming shortened V by 1 base and J by 0 bases, and 11 bases separated the two germline ends. The CDR3 length is 16 residues. Germline CDR1 SGHDT, CDR2 YYEEEE. Complete variable domain (other parts from reference TRBV5-6 and TRBJ1-5): DAGVTQSPTHLIKTRGQQVTLRCSPKSGHDTVSWYQQALGQGPQFIFQYYEEEERQRGNFPDRFSGHQFPNYSSELNVNALLLGDSALYLCASSLHNTHSNQPQHFGDGTRLSIL.

The V gene is TRBV7-8, the J gene TRBJ2-7, with 12 positions matching TRBD2. With 5 bases clipped from V and 0 bases from J, the junction kept 14 bases outside the gene matches. CDR1 is SGHVS and CDR2 is FQNEAQ in the germline V gene. This CDR3 contains 19 residues. CDR3 DNA sequence: TGTGCCAGCAGCACAGACGGGGCTAGCGGGGGGGCCAGCTCCTACGAGCAGTACTTC. Its translation: CASSTDGASGGASSYEQYF.

The V call is TRBV5-8, the J call TRBJ2-3, with TRBD1 as a possible D gene (5 bases). CDR1 is SGHTS and CDR2 is YDEGEE in the germline V gene. The CDR3 totals 16 residues. V was clipped by 3 bases and J by 2 bases, with 16 bases between them. DNA for the CDR3: TGTGCCAGCAGCTCCGCGAGTTTGGGGCCCACAGATACGCAGTATTTT. Protein: CASSSASLGPTDTQYF.

In this sample, this clone turned up a few times. This chain links TRBV2 with TRBJ2-1; 13 bases line up with TRBD2. The CDR3 spans 14 residues. Germline CDR1 and CDR2: SNHLY and FYNNEI. The J segment lost 9 bases and the V segment lost 7 bases, leaving 6 bases of the junction unmatched. The CDR3 region is CASTGTSGVGEQFF. The CDR3 DNA is TGTGCCAGCACTGGGACTAGCGGGGTAGGTGAGCAGTTCTTC. Together with reference TRBV2 and TRBJ2-1, the CDR3 gives the full variable domain: EPEVTQTPSHQVTQMGQEVILRCVPISNHLYFYWYRQILGQKVEFLVSFYNNEISEKSEIFDDQFSVERPDGSNFTLKIRSTKLEDSAMYFCASTGTSGVGEQFFGPGTRLTVL.

The CDR3 loop is CASSLEGQGSDTQYF. The CDR3 DNA is TGCGCCAGCAGCTTGGAGGGACAGGGGTCAGATACGCAGTATTTT. The J gene is TRBJ2-3, the V gene TRBV5-1, with 10 positions matching TRBD1. Trimming cost V 0 bases and J 4 bases; bases outside gene matches: 2. Germline V CDR1 and CDR2: SGHRS, YFSETQ. CDR3 length: 15 residues.

J is TRBJ1-2 and V is TRBV11-1; D gene unclear. The V gene lost 5 bases and the J gene lost 0 bases, with 4 bases spanning the gap. Germline V gene lookup returns CDR1 SGHAT and CDR2 FQDESV (reference sequence). This CDR3 comprises 12 residues. DNA of the CDR3: TGTGCCAGCAGCCGGGCTAACTATGGCTACACCTTC. This encodes CASSRANYGYTF. The complete variable domain, with remaining parts taken from reference TRBV11-1 and TRBJ1-2, reads EAEVAQSPRYKITEKSQAVAFWCDPISGHATLYWYRQILGQGPELLVQFQDESVVDDSQLPKDRFSAERLKGVDSTLKIQPAELGDSAMYLCASSRANYGYTFGSGTRLTVV.

The rearrangement joins TRBV5-1 to TRBJ2-3; D is unresolved. CDR1 and CDR2 (germline): SGHRS, YFSETQ. The CDR3 spans 12 residues. Trimming removed 0 bases from V and 4 bases from J, with 3 bases in between. This CDR3 is CASSLAADTQYF. DNA for the CDR3: TGCGCCAGCAGCTTGGCCGCAGATACGCAGTATTTT. Combining the CDR3 with reference TRBV5-1 and TRBJ2-3 gives the whole variable domain KAGVTQTPRYLIKTRGQQVTLSCSPISGHRSVSWYQQTPGQGLQFLFEYFSETQRNKGNFPGRFSGRQFSNSRSEMNVSTLELGDSALYLCASSLAADTQYFGPGTRLTVL.

The rearrangement uses TRBV21-1 and TRBJ1-6; the listed D gene, TRBD1, was not tested against the DNA. TRBV21-1 constitutes a pseudogene. The CDR3 consists of 13 residues. The CDR3 region is CASSKEPGSPLHF. In DNA form, the CDR3 reads TGTGCCAGCAGCAAAGAACCAGGGTCACCCCTCCACTTT.

The rearrangement links TRBV6-1 to TRBJ2-5; D unclear. CDR1 and CDR2 from the germline V gene are MNHNS and SASEGT. The CDR3 spans 10 residues. V lost 9 bases, J lost 5 bases, and 7 bases lay in between. Written as DNA, the CDR3 is TGTGCCAGGAAGGAGGAGACCCAGTACTTC. Its protein is CARKEETQYF.

A remark on this clone: A junction end diverges from the germline sequence, so it may reflect a read error. V and J are TRBV7-7 and TRBJ2-1; 8 bases align to TRBD1. The CDR3 sequence is 15 residues long. Germline lookup yields CDR1 SSHAT and CDR2 FNYEAQ (reference sequence). The CDR3 region is CASSLDRTGSNEQFF. CDR3 DNA: TGTGCTAGCAGCTTAGATAGGACAGGGTCAAATGAGCAGTTCTTC.

This clone is a singleton in its sample. The chain links TRBV4-2 to TRBJ2-6, with TRBD2 identical over 7 bases. J was trimmed by 4 bases and V by 1 base; bases with no gene match: 1. Germline V gene lookup returns CDR1 LGHNA and CDR2 YNFKEQ. The CDR3 contains 15 residues. In nucleotides, the CDR3 is TGTGCCAGCAGCCAAGGGGAGGGAGGGGCCAACGTCCTGACTTTC. Amino acids: CASSQGEGGANVLTF.

V is TRBV28 and J is TRBJ2-1, with a possible D match to TRBD1 (5 bases). The ends were cut back, 3 bases at V and 5 bases at J, with 11 bases in the middle. From germline, CDR1 is MDHEN and CDR2 SYDVKM. The CDR3 extends over 14 amino acids. CDR3 residues: CASSLVQADNEQFF. The CDR3 DNA reads TGTGCCAGCAGTTTGGTACAGGCGGACAATGAGCAGTTCTTC.

The chain combines TRBV4-3 with TRBJ1-1; the match to TRBD1 covers 7 bases. CDR1 LGHNA and CDR2 YSLEER come from the germline V gene. CDR3 length equals 17 residues. The J segment lost 1 base and the V segment lost 1 base, leaving 9 bases of the junction unmatched. CDR3 region: CASSQGPGQRPNTEAFF. The CDR3 DNA sequence: TGCGCCAGCAGCCAAGGGCCGGGACAGCGACCGAACACTGAAGCTTTCTTT.

In nucleotides, the CDR3 is TGTGCCAGTAGCCCTACGGACAGGGACTCCTACAATGAGCAGTTCTTC. Translation gives CASSPTDRDSYNEQFF. The chain recombines TRBV19 with TRBJ2-1, with TRBD1 matching 8 bases. Germline-derived CDR1 and CDR2 are LNHDA and SQIVND (reference sequence). With V trimmed by 6 bases and J by 0 bases, 7 bases remained unmatched. This CDR3 comprises 16 residues.

As concerns this clone: One end of the junction does not line up with germline, which may come from a read error. The chain links TRBV20-1 to TRBJ2-7; 9 bases line up with TRBD1. The CDR3 sequence is 11 residues long. Germline CDR1 and CDR2: DFQATT and SNEGSKA (reference sequence). The CDR3 protein is CSARPRDREHF. The CDR3 DNA sequence: TGCAGTGCTAGACCTCGGGACAGGGAGCACTTC.

The chain couples TRBV19 to TRBJ1-5, with unresolved D. This CDR3 spans 16 amino acids. The ends were cut back, 8 bases at V and 1 base at J, with 18 bases in the middle. Germline assignment: CDR1 LNHDA and CDR2 SQIVND (reference sequence). The CDR3 DNA sequence: TGTGCCAGTTCCTATGGACGGGGTCGGAGCAATCAGCCCCAGCATTTT. Its translation: CASSYGRGRSNQPQHF.

The J gene is TRBJ1-1, the V gene TRBV28; no clear D. V was shortened by 2 bases and J by 8 bases, with 12 bases between the two germline ends. Germline V gene data show CDR1 as MDHEN and CDR2 as SYDVKM. The CDR3 has 13 amino acids. This CDR3 reads CASSLVAVKEAFF. For the CDR3, the DNA is TGTGCCAGCAGTTTAGTGGCAGTCAAGGAAGCTTTCTTT.

The chain carries TRBV11-2 and TRBJ2-5; a weak D match, TRBD2 (5 bases). The CDR3 is made up of 15 amino acids. The V and J ends lost 1 base and 7 bases respectively, with 16 bases between them. CDR1 is SGHAT and CDR2 is FQNNGV in the germline V gene. The CDR3 region has the DNA TGTGCCAGCAGCTTAGGCGGACTGCTAGTTGGGACCCAGTACTTC. It translates to CASSLGGLLVGTQYF. The full variable domain, rest sourced from reference TRBV11-2 and TRBJ2-5, is EAGVAQSPRYKIIEKRQSVAFWCNPISGHATLYWYQQILGQGPKLLIQFQNNGVVDDSQLPKDRFSAERLKGVDSTLKIQPAKLEDSAVYLCASSLGGLLVGTQYFGPGTRLLVL.